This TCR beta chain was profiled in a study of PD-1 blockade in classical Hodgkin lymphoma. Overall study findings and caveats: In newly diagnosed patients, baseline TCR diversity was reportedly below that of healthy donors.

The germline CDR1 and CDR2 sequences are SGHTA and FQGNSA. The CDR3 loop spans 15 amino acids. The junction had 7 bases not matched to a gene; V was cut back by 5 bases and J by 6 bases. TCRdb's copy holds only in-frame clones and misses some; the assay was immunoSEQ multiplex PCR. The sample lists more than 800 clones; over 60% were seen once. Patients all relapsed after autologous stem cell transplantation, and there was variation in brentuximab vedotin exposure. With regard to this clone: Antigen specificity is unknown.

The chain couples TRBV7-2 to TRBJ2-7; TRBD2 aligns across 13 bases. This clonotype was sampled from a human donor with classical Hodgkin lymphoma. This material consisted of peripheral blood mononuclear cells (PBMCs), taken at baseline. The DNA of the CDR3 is TGTGCCAGCAGCGAGACTAGCGGGAGGAACTTCGAGCAGTACTTC. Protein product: CASSETSGRNFEQYF.